One and the same sample provided the 11 T cell receptor beta chains below, sequenced in a study of blood T cell repertoires in COVID-19. Assay: immunoSEQ multiplex PCR; the TCRdb copy retains only in-frame clones and omits some. The sample has approximately 230,000 clones; around nine tenths are singletons. Sequences were obtained from PBMCs or T cells enriched from blood (not recorded which). The receptors originated from a woman aged 18-29 years who had recovered from COVID-19.

The rearrangement uses TRBV7-8 and TRBJ1-3, with D uncertain. The germline gives CDR1 SGHVS, CDR2 FQNEAQ. The CDR3 extends over 15 amino acids. Trimming pared 3 bases from V and 0 bases from J, leaving 9 bases between. The DNA of the CDR3 is TGTGCCAGCAGCTTCTTGGAGATCTCTGGAAACACCATATATTTT. Its protein product is CASSFLEISGNTIYF.

The chain recombines TRBV3-1 (or the pseudogene TRBV3-2) with TRBJ2-2; D is possibly TRBD2 (6 bases). Germline V gives CDR1 LGHDT, CDR2 YNNKEL (reference sequence). With 5 bases removed from V and 7 bases from J, the gap between germline ends came to 14 bases. The CDR3 is made up of 14 amino acids. The DNA of the CDR3 is TGTGCCAGCAGCGCCAGGGAGGCCGGCGGGGAGCTGTTTTTT. Its protein product is CASSAREAGGELFF.

The gene calls are TRBV28 and TRBJ2-7; D gene ambiguous. V was clipped by 6 bases and J by 0 bases, with 12 bases between them. The germline V gene has CDR1 MDHEN and CDR2 SYDVKM. There are 14 residues in the CDR3. The CDR3 here is CASSRTWSSYEQYF. As DNA, the CDR3 is TGTGCCAGCAGCCGCACATGGAGCTCCTACGAGCAGTACTTC.

The chain uses TRBV6-5 and TRBJ1-6; 9 positions match TRBD1. The germline V gene encodes CDR1 MNHEY and CDR2 SVGAGI. The CDR3 loop spans 15 amino acids. The trim removed 7 bases at V and 7 bases at J, leaving 8 bases unmatched. The CDR3 spells CASTEGQGYNSPLHF. In DNA, the CDR3 is TGTGCCAGCACCGAAGGACAGGGGTACAATTCACCCCTCCACTTT.

J is TRBJ1-5 and V is TRBV6-2 or TRBV6-3, with D possibly being TRBD1 (5 bases). This CDR3 has 15 amino acids. The germline CDR1 and CDR2 sequences are MNHEY and SVGEGT. V gave up 3 bases and J gave up 5 bases, with 14 bases separating them. The chain's CDR3 is CASSYGSRDYQPQHF. The CDR3 DNA follows: TGTGCCAGCAGTTATGGTAGCAGGGACTATCAGCCCCAGCATTTT.

This chain links TRBV5-8 with TRBJ2-3, with TRBD2 matching 13 bases. Germline-derived CDR1 and CDR2 are SGHTS and YDEGEE. The CDR3 spans 15 residues. With 4 bases clipped from V and 4 bases from J, the junction kept 3 bases outside the gene matches. The CDR3 DNA reads TGTGCCAGCAGCCCAGGACTAGCGGGAGCAGATACGCAGTATTTT. Translating gives CASSPGLAGADTQYF.

The chain is built from TRBV5-5 and TRBJ2-1, with 14 bases fitting TRBD2. The CDR3 is 20 residues long. Looked up from germline, CDR1 is SGHKS and CDR2 is YYEKEE (reference sequence). The trim removed 4 bases at V and 0 bases at J, leaving 12 bases unmatched. The CDR3, as DNA: TGTGCCAGCAGCGTGATGACTAGCGGGAGGGCCGTGAGCTCCTACAATGAGCAGTTCTTC. This translates into CASSVMTSGRAVSSYNEQFF.

The chain links TRBV6-5 to TRBJ2-7; TRBD2 aligns across 10 bases. The CDR3 covers 15 residues. The germline gives CDR1 MNHEY, CDR2 SVGAGI. The V and J ends lost 8 bases and 3 bases, in that order; junction bases with no gene match: 10. The CDR3 DNA reads TGTGCCAGCGGGTACGGGACTAGCGCTATCTACGAGCAGTACTTC. Residues: CASGYGTSAIYEQYF.

The gene calls are TRBV20-1 and TRBJ1-4; D is unclear. The CDR3 totals 13 residues. From germline, CDR1 is DFQATT and CDR2 SNEGSKA (reference sequence). V gave up 3 bases and J gave up 2 bases, with 7 bases separating them. CDR3 region: CSASQVTNEKLFF. As DNA, the CDR3 is TGCAGTGCTAGTCAGGTTACTAATGAAAAACTGTTTTTT.

The rearrangement links TRBV11-2 to TRBJ1-3; a weak D match, TRBD1 (6 bases). Trimming removed 5 bases at V and 2 bases at J, with 13 bases between. The CDR3 covers 15 residues. Germline V gives CDR1 SGHAT, CDR2 FQNNGV. CDR3 region: CASSLGGGTGNTIYF. The CDR3 DNA follows: TGTGCCAGCAGCCTAGGGGGGGGAACTGGAAACACCATATATTTT.

The chain is built from TRBV15 and TRBJ1-4; possible D gene TRBD1, 6 bases. The CDR3 is made up of 15 amino acids. V dropped 0 bases and J dropped 10 bases, with 15 bases sitting between them. Germline assignment: CDR1 LNHNV and CDR2 YYDKDF (reference sequence). The CDR3 spells CATSREEQGSGKLFF. CDR3 nucleotide sequence: TGTGCCACCAGCAGAGAAGAGCAGGGGAGTGGAAAACTGTTTTTT.